Below, 22 T cell receptor beta chains from the same sample are listed, as sequenced in a study of post-analysis software for immune sequencing data. Study-level findings and limits: Relative to controls, patients had a few TRBV segments at higher frequency, with TRBV5-6, TRBV5-1 and TRBV20-1 among these.

The TCR beta cDNA libraries carried unique molecular identifiers. MiXCR, applied by TCRdb to the PCR reads, yields one record per CDR3 protein. Among 600,000 to 700,000 distinct CDR3 sequences listed, 55% to 60% were seen once. These receptors have no identified antigens. Sample: blood. The receptors were sampled from a girl aged 2-10 years with multiple sclerosis.

This chain links TRBV4-2 with TRBJ2-1; D call uncertain. The germline V gene has CDR1 LGHNA and CDR2 YNFKEQ. V lost 0 bases and J 2 bases, leaving 8 bases between the germline ends. This CDR3 region has 15 residues. DNA of the CDR3: TGTGCCAGCAGCCAAGATGGTAGCCCCTACAATGAGCAGTTCTTC. Translated: CASSQDGSPYNEQFF.

The table lists this clonotype with a few counts. The V and J genes are TRBV20-1 and TRBJ2-1; D perhaps matches TRBD2 (6 bases). This CDR3 is built from 12 residues. Looked up from germline, CDR1 is DFQATT and CDR2 is SNEGSKA (reference sequence). Trimming shortened V by 6 bases and J by 7 bases, and 13 bases separated the two germline ends. The CDR3 is CSAQHRGNEQFF. The DNA for the CDR3 is TGCAGTGCCCAGCACCGGGGGAATGAGCAGTTCTTC.

The chain is built from TRBV12-3 or TRBV12-4 and TRBJ2-1; D unresolved. The germline V and J ends were trimmed by 6 bases and 7 bases, with 13 bases remaining between them. The CDR3 consists of 13 residues. The CDR3 DNA reads as TGTGCCAGCAGCTTAATCAACACAAATGAGCAGTTCTTC. Its protein is CASSLINTNEQFF.

The chain joins TRBV20-1 to TRBJ2-5, with TRBD1 matching 7 bases. The CDR3 sequence is 13 residues long. Germline-derived CDR1 and CDR2 are DFQATT and SNEGSKA (reference sequence). V gave up 3 bases and J gave up 5 bases; unmatched junction bases: 6. CDR3 coding DNA: TGCAGTGCTAGCGAGACAGGGATGGAGACCCAGTACTTC. It translates to CSASETGMETQYF.

The table lists this clonotype with a few counts. The J gene is TRBJ2-3, the V gene TRBV5-1; 8 bases fit TRBD2. Unmatched junction bases numbered 6, after V lost 2 bases and J lost 4 bases. There are 15 residues in the CDR3. Germline V gene data show CDR1 as SGHRS and CDR2 as YFSETQ. CDR3 sequence reads: CASSLSGRWADTQYF. DNA of the CDR3: TGCGCCAGCAGCTTAAGCGGGAGATGGGCAGATACGCAGTATTTT.

In regard to this clonotype: At one boundary the junction diverges from the germline segment, which might be a read error. The rearrangement uses TRBV7-7 and TRBJ2-5; D possibly uses TRBD1 or TRBD2 (6 bases each). The V gene's germline CDR1 is SSHAT and CDR2 FNYEAQ (reference sequence). CDR3 length: 16 amino acids. CDR3 bases: TGTGCTAGCAGCCCCGGGGGCAGTTTGTACCAAGAGACCCAGTACTTC. This gives the protein CASSPGGSLYQETQYF.

The genes are TRBV29-1 and TRBJ2-7, with 12 bases identical to TRBD1. The V gene's germline CDR1 is SQVTM and CDR2 ANQGSEA. With V trimmed by 7 bases and J by 5 bases, 6 bases remained unmatched. The CDR3 is made up of 13 amino acids. The CDR3 spells CSASGTGGDEQYF. The CDR3 bases are TGCAGCGCATCCGGGACAGGGGGCGACGAGCAGTACTTC.

This chain joins TRBV4-2 and TRBJ2-1; D is possibly TRBD1 (5 bases). The germline V gene encodes CDR1 LGHNA and CDR2 YNFKEQ. Trimming left V 0 bases short and J 0 bases short, with 12 bases between. This CDR3 region has 17 residues. The CDR3 coding sequence is TGTGCCAGCAGCCAAGAAGGCCGGCAGGGCTCCTACAATGAGCAGTTCTTC. It yields the protein CASSQEGRQGSYNEQFF.

This clonotype was seen just once. The chain combines TRBV10-2 with TRBJ2-3; 10 bases line up with TRBD2. Germline CDR1 and CDR2: WSHSY and SAAADI. CDR3 length equals 14 residues. The J segment lost 4 bases and the V segment lost 6 bases, leaving 4 bases of the junction unmatched. The CDR3 DNA follows: TGCGCCAGCAGATCTAGCGGGAGCTCAGATACGCAGTATTTT. This translates into CASRSSGSSDTQYF.

In its sample, this clonotype was seen a few times. The V and J genes are TRBV7-9 and TRBJ2-5, with 8 bases matching TRBD2. The germline gives CDR1 SEHNR, CDR2 FQNEAQ (reference sequence). This CDR3 is 19 amino acids long. V lost 4 bases, J lost 11 bases, and 27 bases stayed unmatched. The CDR3 DNA is TGTGCCAGCAGCTCCCCGGGGGGGGTGACGGGACACATAAGGAGTGCGCAGTACTTC. Its protein is CASSSPGGVTGHIRSAQYF.

The chain links TRBV25-1 to TRBJ2-5; D call uncertain. This CDR3 is 11 amino acids long. Germline assignment: CDR1 MGHDK and CDR2 SYGVNS. Trimming shortened V by 10 bases and J by 0 bases, and 6 bases separated the two germline ends. This chain's CDR3 is CANTYQETQYF. The CDR3 region has the DNA TGTGCCAACACGTACCAAGAGACCCAGTACTTC.

This clonotype showed up just once. This chain links TRBV24-1 with TRBJ2-3; D unresolved. The V gene lost 5 bases and the J gene lost 2 bases, with 19 bases spanning the gap. CDR3 size: 17 residues. Germline V gives CDR1 KGHDR, CDR2 SFDVKD. CDR3 bases: TGTGCCACCAGTGGGGCAGCGCGCTTTACCTCCACAGATACGCAGTATTTT. Its protein is CATSGAARFTSTDTQYF.

V is TRBV6-5 and J is TRBJ1-2; D not certain. Germline V gene sequence: CDR1 MNHEY, CDR2 SVGAGI. CDR3 length: 12 residues. V lost 6 bases and J 6 bases, leaving 11 bases between the germline ends. Written as DNA, the CDR3 is TGTGCCAGCAGACGATCGGCGAATGGCTACACCTTC. Its protein is CASRRSANGYTF.

This clonotype was seen only a few times. This sequence joins TRBV24-1 and TRBJ2-4; TRBD2 is a possible D gene (5 bases). In germline, CDR1 is KGHDR, CDR2 SFDVKD. The CDR3 covers 16 residues. Deletions cut 4 bases from V and 1 base from J, with 13 bases between. The CDR3, as DNA: TGTGCCACCAGTGACCCCTCTGCGGGCGCCAAAAACATTCAGTACTTC. Translated: CATSDPSAGAKNIQYF.

This clonotype has just a few counts. This chain joins TRBV5-1 and TRBJ2-7, with 9 bases matching TRBD1. CDR1 is SGHRS, CDR2 YFSETQ, per germline. This CDR3 is 17 amino acids long. J lost 4 bases, V lost 2 bases, and 13 bases had no gene match. DNA for the CDR3: TGCGCCAGCAGCTTACTTGCAGGGACAGGGAATGCGTACGAGCAGTACTTC. It is translated as CASSLLAGTGNAYEQYF.

This clonotype has more than one count but fewer than ten. CDR3 in amino acids: CSASGDTFYEQYF. CDR3 coding DNA: TGCAGTGCTTCTGGGGACACCTTCTACGAGCAGTACTTC. The chain combines TRBV20-1 with TRBJ2-7, with D possibly matching TRBD1 (6 bases). This CDR3 region has 13 residues. V lost 5 bases to trimming and J lost 3 bases, with 14 bases between them. CDR1 and CDR2 from the germline V gene are DFQATT and SNEGSKA (reference sequence).

The chain is built from TRBV27 and TRBJ2-5; D is unresolved. From germline, CDR1 is MNHEY and CDR2 SMNVEV (reference sequence). V lost 6 bases and J 4 bases, leaving 18 bases between the germline ends. This CDR3 has 15 residues. The CDR3 nucleotides read TGTGCCAGCAGCCTTACTCCGGACCTTAGAGAGACCCAGTACTTC. This codes for CASSLTPDLRETQYF.

This chain's CDR3 is CASSQDVRILNYGYTF. CDR3 in DNA: TGCGCCAGCAGCCAAGATGTTCGGATCTTGAACTATGGCTACACCTTC. The chain joins TRBV4-3 to TRBJ1-2; no firm D call. Germline V gene lookup returns CDR1 LGHNA and CDR2 YSLEER. V was cut by 0 bases and J by 2 bases, with 13 bases left in between. CDR3 size: 16 residues.

The V gene is TRBV4-3, the J gene TRBJ1-6, with D unclear. The germline V gene encodes CDR1 LGHNA and CDR2 YSLEER. The CDR3 totals 15 residues. The V and J ends lost 0 bases and 10 bases respectively, with 13 bases between them. This CDR3 is CASSQDGGLGSPLHF. CDR3 sequence (DNA): TGCGCCAGCAGCCAAGATGGAGGGTTAGGATCACCCCTCCACTTT.

The chain links TRBV12-3 or TRBV12-4 to TRBJ2-1; D remains unclear. The CDR3 contains 14 residues. The V and J ends lost 3 bases and 7 bases respectively, with 13 bases between them. Here the CDR3 reads CASSLVEEMNEQFF. In DNA, the CDR3 is TGTGCCAGCAGTTTGGTAGAGGAAATGAATGAGCAGTTCTTC.

The J gene is TRBJ1-1, the V gene TRBV4-2; D is possibly TRBD1 (5 bases). The CDR3 sequence is 16 residues long. V lost 1 base and J lost 4, with 16 bases in between. Germline V gene lookup returns CDR1 LGHNA and CDR2 YNFKEQ. The CDR3 coding sequence is TGTGCCAGCAGCCAAGTAGGGGTACGGGGGGGCACTGAAGCTTTCTTT. It specifies CASSQVGVRGGTEAFF.

J is TRBJ2-6 and V is TRBV29-1; 7 nucleotides match TRBD1. The CDR3 totals 16 residues. J gave up 0 bases and V 6 bases, and 8 bases lay outside the gene matches. CDR1 is SQVTM, CDR2 ANQGSEA, per germline. For the CDR3, the DNA is TGCAGCGTAGGGGACAGCGCCCTCTCTGGGGCCAACGTCCTGACTTTC. This encodes CSVGDSALSGANVLTF.